The clone carrying this T cell receptor beta chain came up many times. Germline values: CDR1 MDHEN, CDR2 SYDVKM. Deletions cut 5 bases from V and 8 bases from J, with 6 bases between. The CDR3 has 11 amino acids. The entry originates in a study of blood T cell repertoires in COVID-19. The wider study: Material from acute and convalescent COVID-19 was sourced from the United States, Italy and Spain.

In the original processing: Amplification with reference gene primers provided the estimates of nucleated cell counts. The method was immunoSEQ multiplex PCR; TCRdb's version includes in-frame clones alone and lacks a portion of them. V, J and clone size are those of that table, while D and trimming were read from the DNA. This table has about 270,000 clones, over 70% appearing once. The TCR comes from a human donor in a cohort sampled during active COVID-19. Sequencing input: peripheral blood. The V and J genes are TRBV28 and TRBJ1-4; D unresolved. The CDR3 loop reads CASSRPEKLFF. The CDR3, as DNA: TGTGCCAGCAGTCGTCCGGAAAAACTGTTTTTT.